Below are 8 T cell receptor beta chains sequenced from a single sample in a study of T cell responses to AZD1222 COVID-19 vaccine. Method: immunoSEQ multiplex PCR; TCRdb's copy keeps in-frame clones and lacks some. This sample has approximately 30,000 clones, with over 75% found just once. Source: peripheral blood, taken on day 0 of AZD1222 vaccination. The receptors shown here come from an adult in good health.

CDR3 in amino acids: CASSGSSYNEQFF. The CDR3 coding sequence is TGTGCCAGCAGCGGCAGCTCCTACAATGAGCAGTTCTTC. This chain links TRBV5-4 with TRBJ2-1; D gene uncertain. V was clipped by 4 bases and J by 0 bases, with 5 bases between them. Germline CDR1 and CDR2: SGHNT and YYREEE (reference sequence). This CDR3 has 13 amino acids.

J is TRBJ2-5 and V is TRBV5-1; 8 positions agree with TRBD2. Germline loops: CDR1 SGHRS, CDR2 YFSETQ. V gave up 6 bases and J gave up 5 bases; unmatched junction bases: 12. This CDR3 region has 15 residues. The CDR3 reads CASTANGREEETQYF. The CDR3 DNA follows: TGCGCCAGCACAGCTAACGGGAGGGAAGAGGAGACCCAGTACTTC.

This clone showed up just once. The rearrangement links TRBV2 to TRBJ2-1; no clear D gene. V lost 2 bases to trimming and J lost 0 bases, with 14 bases between them. The CDR3 length is 17 residues. The germline gives CDR1 SNHLY, CDR2 FYNNEI. CDR3: CASSEFGSSFSYNEQFF. The CDR3 coding sequence is TGTGCCAGCAGTGAATTCGGCTCCTCTTTCTCCTACAATGAGCAGTTCTTC. Full variable domain (remainder filled in from reference TRBV2 and TRBJ2-1): EPEVTQTPSHQVTQMGQEVILRCVPISNHLYFYWYRQILGQKVEFLVSFYNNEISEKSEIFDDQFSVERPDGSNFTLKIRSTKLEDSAMYFCASSEFGSSFSYNEQFFGPGTRLTVL.

V usage is TRBV19 and J usage is TRBJ1-5; TRBD1 is a possible D gene (5 bases). The V gene lost 8 bases and the J gene lost 1 base, with 15 bases spanning the gap. Germline assignment: CDR1 LNHDA and CDR2 SQIVND (reference sequence). This CDR3 contains 15 residues. For the CDR3, the DNA is TGTGCCAGTGGGGGAGGACGCGCAAGCAATCAGCCCCAGCATTTT. Residues: CASGGGRASNQPQHF.

This rearrangement joins TRBV18 to TRBJ2-1; D ambiguous. In germline, CDR1 is KGHSH, CDR2 LQKENI. V lost 10 bases and J lost 4, with 8 bases in between. The CDR3 runs 11 residues. The CDR3 sequence is CANDTYNEQFF. As DNA, the CDR3 is TGTGCCAATGACACGTACAATGAGCAGTTCTTC.

The gene calls are TRBV12-3 or TRBV12-4 and TRBJ1-4, with D hard to call. The CDR3 is 13 amino acids. V lost 3 bases and J 8 bases, leaving 10 bases between the germline ends. The CDR3 bases are TGTGCCAGCAGTTTGGGTCGGACCGAAAAACTGTTTTTT. Translating gives CASSLGRTEKLFF.

This clone was found a few times. This chain connects TRBV7-6 to TRBJ2-4; tentative D call: TRBD1 (5 bases). Germline lookup yields CDR1 SGHVS and CDR2 FNYEAQ. This CDR3 contains 16 residues. The ends were cut back, 4 bases at V and 1 base at J, with 14 bases in the middle. The CDR3 DNA sequence: TGTGCCAGCAGCTCTGGGGCGGCGCCTGCCAAAAACATTCAGTACTTC. Protein: CASSSGAAPAKNIQYF.

V is TRBV18 and J is TRBJ2-1; weak D call: TRBD2 (6 bases). Per germline, CDR1 KGHSH and CDR2 LQKENI. Trimming took 1 base from V and 3 from J, leaving 10 bases between them. This CDR3 has 15 residues. The CDR3 DNA is TGTGCCAGCTCACCACGTAGCGGAGGCTACAATGAGCAGTTCTTC. This sequence encodes CASSPRSGGYNEQFF.